This TCR beta chain was identified in a study of blood T cells in healthy people across ages. Study-wide results and limits: In older individuals, TCR beta diversity per million T cells was lower, falling roughly linearly with age.

Note on this clonotype: Its antigen is still unknown.

PCR was performed a second time for about 7 to 12 cycles using a sample-barcoded 5' primer and a J-beta primer mix. From the 5' RACE reads, TCRdb called clonotypes with MiXCR, one entry per CDR3 protein. Altogether under 1,100,000 distinct CDR3 sequences are present, approximately 26% being singletons, with the ten largest covering 0.75%. These data were also filed under a second study, of T cells of mothers and their children. As reported in that work: Related mother-child pairs shared marginally more repertoire than unrelated pairs, though not significantly.

The specimen was blood. This clonotype was obtained from a girl aged 2 to 9 in good health.

The CDR3 loop reads CASSAGQDQPQHF. CDR3 nucleotide sequence: TGCGCCAGCAGCGCGGGACAGGATCAGCCCCAGCATTTT. This chain uses TRBV5-1 with TRBJ1-5, with 8 bases fitting TRBD1. The CDR3 is 13 residues long. The V gene's germline CDR1 is SGHRS and CDR2 YFSETQ. V dropped 4 bases and J dropped 5; count of bases not matched to a gene: 2.